The rows below give T cell receptor beta chains drawn from one sample of a study of T cells after posttransplantation cyclophosphamide. Sequencing was performed with immunoSEQ multiplex PCR; in TCRdb, only in-frame clones are kept and a portion is missing. The data show thousands of clones, approximately 98% seen once. Sequenced material: naive CD8+ T cells sorted from PBMCs. The origin of the receptors is a woman in her twenties or thirties in good health and a related stem cell transplant donor. CDR3s include the opening cysteine and the closing phenylalanine or tryptophan. Each record gives: CDR3 DNA, CDR3 protein, D gene, clone size, J gene, V gene. A D gene is named only where the DNA matches it firmly. Size values are once, few and many counts, or a class for expanded clones, and some rows have none.

TGTGCCAGCAGCTTAGCGGGACAGGTCAATCAGCCCCAGCATTTT	CASSLAGQVNQPQHF	TRBD1	.	TRBJ1-5	TRBV7-9
TGTGCCAGCAGCCCTCTCTGGGCCCGGAGGGACATTCAGTACTTC	CASSPLWARRDIQYF	.	.	TRBJ2-4	TRBV7-9
TGTGCCAGCAGCGTGGGGACACTTTCCTACGAGCAGTACTTC	CASSVGTLSYEQYF	.	.	TRBJ2-7	TRBV5-6
TGTGCCAGCAGTGCCCTACCCGGGACAGCCAGGAACACTGAAGCTTTCTTT	CASSALPGTARNTEAFF	TRBD1	.	TRBJ1-1	TRBV2
TGTGCCAGCAAGGGCGGGGGGAGCGACGAGCAGTACTTC	CASKGGGSDEQYF	TRBD2	.	TRBJ2-7	TRBV27
TGCGCCAGCAGTGATGGGACAGGTTCCTCCTACGAGCAGTACTTC	CASSDGTGSSYEQYF	TRBD1	.	TRBJ2-7	TRBV10-1
TGCGCCAGCAGCCAGGACAGGGGGTATGGAAACACCATATATTTT	CASSQDRGYGNTIYF	TRBD1	.	TRBJ1-3	TRBV4-3
TGTGCCAGTACCCACAGGGGGCGTATTACGCAGCCCCAGCATTTT	CASTHRGRITQPQHF	TRBD1	.	TRBJ1-5	TRBV19
TGTGCCAGCAGTGAGCTGACAGGGCTGGACTTC	CASSELTGLDF	TRBD1	.	TRBJ1-2	TRBV6-1
TGTGCCACCAGCCCCTCGCTACCGAGACAGGGTTCCGGGAGATTCACTGAAGCTTTCTTT	CATSPSLPRQGSGRFTEAFF	TRBD1	.	TRBJ1-1	TRBV15
TGTGCCAGCAGTTTAGACAGGGGGTACGAGCAGTACTTC	CASSLDRGYEQYF	TRBD1	once	TRBJ2-7	TRBV27
TGTGCCAGCAGCCAATTCGGTAGCGGGGGGGACCCCACAGATACGCAGTATTTT	CASSQFGSGGDPTDTQYF	TRBD2	.	TRBJ2-3	TRBV4-2
TGTGCCAGTAGCTCTTTCCTTCGAGAGACCCAGTACTTC	CASSSFLRETQYF	.	.	TRBJ2-5	TRBV19
TGTGCCAGTAGCAAATCGACAGGGTCCGGAAACACCATATATTTT	CASSKSTGSGNTIYF	TRBD1	.	TRBJ1-3	TRBV19
TGCGCCAGCAGCCCGGGGGACAGGGATTACAATGAGCAGTTCTTC	CASSPGDRDYNEQFF	TRBD1	.	TRBJ2-1	TRBV5-1
TGCGCCAGCAGTGAGCTAGCGGCTCGCTACAATGAGCAGTTCTTC	CASSELAARYNEQFF	TRBD2	.	TRBJ2-1	TRBV10-2
TGTGCCAGCGGCTGGGGGGGAGGTCAGCCCCAGCATTTT	CASGWGGGQPQHF	.	.	TRBJ1-5	TRBV9
TGTGCCAGCAGGGGGCCTTGGGAAATCAACAATGAGCAGTTCTTC	CASRGPWEINNEQFF	.	.	TRBJ2-1	TRBV5-6
TGTGCCAGCAGGCAGACGAGCGGGACTAACTCCTACGAGCAGTACTTC	CASRQTSGTNSYEQYF	TRBD2	once	TRBJ2-7	TRBV5-6
TGTGCCAGCAGCCTGATTGTTACAGGGTTTGATGGCTACACCTTC	CASSLIVTGFDGYTF	.	.	TRBJ1-2	TRBV6-5
TGTGCCAGCAGCCAAGAAAGGTCTAGCGTTGAGACCCAGTACTTC	CASSQERSSVETQYF	.	once	TRBJ2-5	TRBV4-2
TGCGCCAGCAGCCGGGACAGTCTCAATCAGCCCCAGCATTTT	CASSRDSLNQPQHF	TRBD1	.	TRBJ1-5	TRBV5-1
TGCGCCAGCAGCCAAGATCGGGAACGGAACACTGAAGCTTTCTTT	CASSQDRERNTEAFF	.	.	TRBJ1-1	TRBV4-3
TGTGCCATCAGTGAGTCGAATGGAGAGCCCCAGCATTTT	CAISESNGEPQHF	.	.	TRBJ1-5	TRBV10-3
TGTGCCAGCAGTTTGTCGCAGGACTATGGCTACACCTTC	CASSLSQDYGYTF	.	once	TRBJ1-2	TRBV27
TGTGCCAGCAGTTATAACCTAGGAGCAGATACGCAGTATTTT	CASSYNLGADTQYF	.	.	TRBJ2-3	TRBV6-5
TGTGCCAGCAACGGACAGGGCTACGAGCAGTACTTC	CASNGQGYEQYF	TRBD1	.	TRBJ2-7	TRBV11-2
TGTGCCAGCAGTTCGGGGGGGCCCGGGGAGCTGTTTTTT	CASSSGGPGELFF	TRBD2	.	TRBJ2-2	TRBV27
TGTGCCAGCAGCAGGACAGGGACCTCCTACGAGCAGTACTTC	CASSRTGTSYEQYF	TRBD1	.	TRBJ2-7	TRBV28
TGCGCCAGCAGCCAAGATCCGAATACATTATCATCAGGGGCTAGCACAGATACGCAGTATTTT	CASSQDPNTLSSGASTDTQYF	.	.	TRBJ2-3	TRBV4-3
TGTGCCAGCAGCCTGGACAGGGTGAACACTGAAGCTTTCTTT	CASSLDRVNTEAFF	TRBD1	.	TRBJ1-1	TRBV7-8
TGTGCCAGCAGCTTAGCTCCGGGGGGTGGAGATACGCAGTATTTT	CASSLAPGGGDTQYF	TRBD2	.	TRBJ2-3	TRBV7-6
TGTGCCTGGAGCCTTCTGGGACAGGGGCTAAACGGGGAGCTGTTTTTT	CAWSLLGQGLNGELFF	TRBD1	.	TRBJ2-2	TRBV30
TGCGCCAGCAGCCGCGGGACAGATAATTCACCCCTCCACTTT	CASSRGTDNSPLHF	TRBD1	.	TRBJ1-6	TRBV4-3
TGTGCCAGCAGCTCACACTCGGACGGAGGAAATGAAAAACTGTTTTTT	CASSSHSDGGNEKLFF	.	.	TRBJ1-4	TRBV14
TGTGCCAGCAGCCTCACGACAGGGGAAAATGAAAAACTGTTTTTT	CASSLTTGENEKLFF	TRBD1	.	TRBJ1-4	TRBV4-2
TGTGCCAGTAGTCCGGGGACAACCGTGTATAATTCACCCCTCCACTTT	CASSPGTTVYNSPLHF	.	.	TRBJ1-6	TRBV19
TGTGCCAGTAGGGACAGGAGCTCCTACGAGCAGTACTTC	CASRDRSSYEQYF	TRBD1	.	TRBJ2-7	TRBV19
TGCGCCAGCAGCTTAAGGGGGGGGCGGACTGAAGCTTTCTTT	CASSLRGGRTEAFF	.	.	TRBJ1-1	TRBV5-1
TGTGCCAGCAGCTTACTAGCGGGGGCCGATACGCAGTATTTT	CASSLLAGADTQYF	TRBD2	.	TRBJ2-3	TRBV7-2
TGCGCCAGCAGCCAAGATAAGGAGGCGCAGCCCCAGCATTTT	CASSQDKEAQPQHF	.	once	TRBJ1-5	TRBV4-1